These T cell receptor beta chains were read from a single sample in a study of pediatric ulcerative colitis. Clones were sequenced by immunoSEQ multiplex PCR, and TCRdb holds only the in-frame ones, with some missing. The table has approximately 17,000 clones, nearly 80% seen once. The sequenced sample consisted of gut tissue. These receptors all stem from a boy younger than 18 who was a control in a study of pediatric ulcerative colitis. CDR3s include the opening cysteine and the closing phenylalanine or tryptophan. D genes are given only for firm matches. Size is omitted from some rows. Given values are once, few, many or a class for expanded clones.

TRBJ1-1,few,NA,TRBV4-2,CASSQGDINLNTEAFF,TGTGCCAGCAGCCAAGGGGACATCAACTTGAACACTGAAGCTTTCTTT
TRBJ2-3,NA,NA,TRBV28,CASSLSTGPDTQYF,TGTGCCAGCAGTTTATCTACGGGACCAGATACGCAGTATTTT
TRBJ1-6,NA,NA,TRBV27,CASGGGSYNSPLHF,TGTGCCAGCGGGGGAGGCTCCTATAATTCACCCCTCCACTTT
TRBJ2-1,NA,NA,TRBV7-9,CASSFGGRWFF,TGTGCCAGCAGCTTTGGCGGCCGGTGGTTCTTC
TRBJ2-2,NA,TRBD2,TRBV18,CASSVNPTSGAGELFF,TGTGCCAGCTCCGTGAATCCGACTAGCGGGGCCGGGGAGCTGTTTTTT
TRBJ2-5,NA,TRBD2,TRBV29-1,CSVGGLAGGPKTQYF,TGCAGCGTCGGGGGGCTAGCGGGAGGGCCTAAGACCCAGTACTTC
TRBJ2-7,once,NA,TRBV5-8,CASSLDRNNYEQYF,TGTGCCAGCAGCTTGGACAGGAATAACTACGAGCAGTACTTC
TRBJ1-1,NA,NA,TRBV5-1,CASSFDSGSDTEAFF,TGCGCCAGCAGCTTTGACAGCGGATCGGACACTGAAGCTTTCTTT
TRBJ2-7,NA,NA,TRBV5-1,CASSSGIAYEQYF,TGCGCCAGCAGCTCGGGGATCGCCTACGAGCAGTACTTC
TRBJ2-1,few,NA,TRBV7-3,CASSQDRSGEQFF,TGTGCCAGCAGCCAGGATAGATCCGGTGAGCAGTTCTTC
TRBJ2-5,NA,NA,TRBV5-1,CASGGERQDTETQYF,TGCGCCAGCGGTGGGGAGCGACAGGATACAGAGACCCAGTACTTC
TRBJ1-1,once,NA,TRBV9,CASSVDITGPTEAFF,TGTGCCAGCAGCGTAGATATCACAGGACCTACTGAAGCTTTCTTT
TRBJ2-3,NA,NA,TRBV14,CASSQVLRDTQYF,TGTGCCAGCAGCCAAGTACTTCGGGATACGCAGTATTTT
TRBJ2-1,NA,TRBD2,TRBV6-1,CASSPAGVVNEQFF,TGTGCCAGCAGCCCGGCGGGGGTCGTAAATGAGCAGTTCTTC
TRBJ2-7,NA,TRBD1,TRBV4-2,CASSPRGTGKSYEQYF,TGTGCCAGCAGCCCTCGCGGGACAGGGAAGTCCTACGAGCAGTACTTC
TRBJ1-2,NA,TRBD1,TRBV28,CASSSLDRGGGGYTF,TGTGCCAGCAGTTCTCTGGACAGGGGAGGAGGTGGCTACACCTTC
TRBJ2-1,NA,NA,TRBV10-3,CAISESEDVNEQFF,TGTGCCATCAGTGAGTCGGAGGACGTCAATGAGCAGTTCTTC
TRBJ1-1,NA,NA,TRBV18,CASSPPVQGSTEAFF,TGTGCCAGCTCACCACCGGTCCAGGGCTCCACTGAAGCTTTCTTT
TRBJ2-3,NA,TRBD1,TRBV19,CASSLQGPWSTDTQYF,TGTGCCAGTAGCCTACAGGGGCCATGGAGCACAGATACGCAGTATTTT
TRBJ2-7,once,NA,TRBV27,CASSPSEGLISYEQYF,TGTGCCAGCAGCCCCAGCGAAGGGCTAATCTCCTACGAGCAGTACTTC
TRBJ2-7,NA,TRBD2,TRBV7-3,CASSLKGGRASEQYF,TGTGCCAGCAGCTTAAAGGGCGGGAGGGCCTCCGAGCAGTACTTC
TRBJ2-7,NA,TRBD2,TRBV9,CASSVTLRAGAHEQYF,TGTGCCAGCAGCGTAACCCTCCGAGCGGGGGCCCACGAGCAGTACTTC
TRBJ1-1,NA,TRBD1,TRBV5-1,CASSLLGRGSVNTEAFF,TGCGCCAGCAGCCTTTTAGGCAGGGGGTCTGTGAACACTGAAGCTTTCTTT
TRBJ1-1,NA,TRBD1,TRBV7-2,CASSLGPGQGSTEAFF,TGTGCCAGCAGCTTAGGCCCGGGACAGGGGAGCACTGAAGCTTTCTTT
TRBJ2-1,few,TRBD2,TRBV7-2,CASSSGLAGVNEQFF,TGTGCCAGCAGTTCCGGACTAGCGGGAGTCAATGAGCAGTTCTTC
TRBJ1-4,NA,NA,TRBV28,CASSPPGPYRVF,TGTGCCAGCAGTCCCCCCGGCCCCTATAGGGTTTTT
TRBJ1-3,NA,NA,TRBV7-2,CASSASGNTIYF,TGTGCCAGCAGCGCATCTGGAAACACCATATATTTT
TRBJ2-7,NA,TRBD1,TRBV7-2,CASSGDRGSEQYF,TGTGCCAGCAGCGGGGACAGGGGATCCGAGCAGTACTTC
TRBJ2-2,NA,NA,TRBV19,CASSPQGGWNTGELFF,TGTGCCAGTAGTCCTCAGGGGGGGTGGAACACCGGGGAGCTGTTTTTT
TRBJ2-4,NA,TRBD2,TRBV2,CASSAGLAGANIQYF,TGTGCCAGCAGCGCAGGACTAGCGGGGGCCAACATTCAGTACTTC
TRBJ2-3,NA,TRBD2,TRBV6-1,CASSLSGGASDTQYF,TGTGCCAGCAGTCTTAGCGGGGGGGCCTCAGATACGCAGTATTTT
TRBJ1-2,few,NA,TRBV6-5,CAVTGRSQNGYTF,TGTGCCGTTACAGGGAGATCGCAGAATGGCTACACCTTC
TRBJ1-4,NA,NA,TRBV30,CAYQRDGLDEKLFF,TGTGCCTATCAAAGGGACGGCTTAGATGAAAAACTGTTTTTT
TRBJ1-3,NA,NA,TRBV5-4,CASSLDPGSNTIYF,TGTGCCAGCAGCTTGGATCCAGGGTCGAACACCATATATTTT
TRBJ1-3,NA,NA,TRBV2,CASSEVAVGNTIYF,TGTGCCAGCAGTGAAGTGGCAGTAGGAAACACCATATATTTT
TRBJ2-7,NA,TRBD2,TRBV7-2,CASSKGGNYEQYF,TGTGCCAGCAGCAAGGGAGGGAATTACGAGCAGTACTTC